This TCR beta chain comes out of a study of glioma-infiltrating T cells after dendritic cell vaccination. Study-wide context: Treatment, given 2003 to 2012, was autologous tumor lysate-pulsed dendritic cell vaccination.

Selection required adequate fresh-frozen tumor tissue plus more than two years' survival data. Whole-study results and caveats: Patients with more pretreatment TILs had longer time to progression and survival.

Notes on this clone: Its antigen is not known.

Primers: 60 V beta forward and 13 J beta reverse. Clones were read by immunoSEQ multiplex PCR, and TCRdb kept only the in-frame ones, dropping some. The table has roughly 83,000 clones, approximately 90% seen once. V lost 2 bases and J 0 bases, leaving 16 bases between the germline ends. Germline V gene sequence: CDR1 SGHRS, CDR2 YFSETQ. There are 17 residues in the CDR3. The receptor comes from a human donor with glioblastoma. The sequenced sample was blood, obtained before dendritic cell vaccination. This chain connects TRBV5-1 to TRBJ2-3; D might be TRBD1 (5 bases). This CDR3 is CASSLRAGYGSTDTQYF. For the CDR3, the DNA is TGCGCCAGCAGCTTAAGGGCAGGGTACGGGAGCACAGATACGCAGTATTTT.